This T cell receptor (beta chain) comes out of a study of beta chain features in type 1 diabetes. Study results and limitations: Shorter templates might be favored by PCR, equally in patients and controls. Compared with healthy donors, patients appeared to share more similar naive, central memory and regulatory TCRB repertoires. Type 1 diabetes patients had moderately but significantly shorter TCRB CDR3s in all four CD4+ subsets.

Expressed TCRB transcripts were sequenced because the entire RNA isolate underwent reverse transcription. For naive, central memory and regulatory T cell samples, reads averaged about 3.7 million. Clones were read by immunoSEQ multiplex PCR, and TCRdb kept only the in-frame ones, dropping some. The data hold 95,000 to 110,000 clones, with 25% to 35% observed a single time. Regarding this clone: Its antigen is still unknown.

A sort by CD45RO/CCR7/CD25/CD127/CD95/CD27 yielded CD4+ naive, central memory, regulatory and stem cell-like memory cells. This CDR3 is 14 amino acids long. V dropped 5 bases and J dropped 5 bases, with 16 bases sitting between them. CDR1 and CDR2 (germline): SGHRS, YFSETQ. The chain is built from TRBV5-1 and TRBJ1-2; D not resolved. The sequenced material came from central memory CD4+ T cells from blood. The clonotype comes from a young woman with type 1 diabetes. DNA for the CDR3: TGCGCCAGCAGATCATCCACTACGGGGTATGGCTACACCTTC. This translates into CASRSSTTGYGYTF.